The entry below describes one T cell receptor beta chain. The source of the sample is a study of technical replicates of blood from a few donors. Only in-frame clones appear in the TCRdb table, and some are missing; sequencing was by immunoSEQ multiplex PCR. There are tens of thousands of clones in the sample; 91% occur only once, and roughly 0.4% lies in the top ten. Germline V CDR1 and CDR2: MNHEY, SVGAGI. This CDR3 has 14 residues. V was clipped by 6 bases and J by 4 bases, with 16 bases between them. The rearrangement uses TRBV6-5 and TRBJ2-7; D may be TRBD1 (6 bases). This sequence was found in a human donor in good health. The source material was T cells isolated from PBMCs. The CDR3 coding sequence is TGTGCCAGCAGCCGAGGGACAAAATTTTACGAGCAGTACTTC. It encodes CASSRGTKFYEQYF.